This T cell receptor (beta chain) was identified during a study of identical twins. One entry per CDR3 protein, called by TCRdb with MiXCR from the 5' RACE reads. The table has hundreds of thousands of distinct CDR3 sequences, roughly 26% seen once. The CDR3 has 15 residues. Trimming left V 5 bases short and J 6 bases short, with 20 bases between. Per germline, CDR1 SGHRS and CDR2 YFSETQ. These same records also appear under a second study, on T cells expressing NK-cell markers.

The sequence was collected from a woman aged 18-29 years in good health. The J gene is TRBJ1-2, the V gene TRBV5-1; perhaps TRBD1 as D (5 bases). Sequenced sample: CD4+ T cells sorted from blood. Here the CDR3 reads CASRRRGGTNDGYTF. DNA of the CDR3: TGCGCCAGCAGACGGCGGGGCGGAACGAATGATGGCTACACCTTC.